The clone carrying this T cell receptor beta chain was found a few times. The assay was immunoSEQ multiplex PCR, and TCRdb's table has in-frame clones only and misses some. Of 250,000 to 300,000 clones in the sample, roughly 85% were seen once. These data come from a study of blood T cell repertoires in COVID-19. The CDR3 has 15 residues. The V and J ends lost 5 bases and 4 bases, in that order; junction bases with no gene match: 3. The V gene's germline CDR1 is SGHVS and CDR2 FNYEAQ. This chain joins TRBV7-6 and TRBJ2-5; 14 bases map to TRBD2. The clonotype was recovered from a woman aged 25 to 45 with active or convalescent COVID-19. Material for sequencing was peripheral blood. The CDR3 here is CASSGGLAGGETQYF. For the CDR3, the DNA is TGTGCCAGCAGCGGTGGACTAGCGGGGGGAGAGACCCAGTACTTC.